This T cell receptor (beta chain) was sequenced in a study of blood T cell repertoires in COVID-19. Study-wide context: Some COVID-19 samples were acute and others convalescent; all came from the United States, Italy and Spain.

Repertoires were generated with immunoSEQ multiplex PCR, while TCRdb's copy carries only in-frame clones and drops some. Among tens of thousands of clones listed, over 55% were seen once. This CDR3 is built from 15 residues. From germline, CDR1 is SGHNT and CDR2 YYREEE (reference sequence). V lost 4 bases, J lost 0 bases, and 11 bases lay in between. This TCR derives from a woman aged 80 or older with acute or convalescent COVID-19. The chain joins TRBV5-4 to TRBJ2-1, with a tentative D call TRBD2 (7 bases). Sample: peripheral blood. The CDR3 spells CASSRGGRSYNEQFF. CDR3 nucleotide sequence: TGTGCCAGCAGCCGCGGGGGCCGCTCCTACAATGAGCAGTTCTTC. Together with reference TRBV5-4 and TRBJ2-1, the CDR3 gives the full variable domain: ETGVTQSPTHLIKTRGQQVTLRCSSQSGHNTVSWYQQALGQGPQFIFQYYREEENGRGNFPPRFSGLQFPNYSSELNVNALELDDSALYLCASSRGGRSYNEQFFGPGTRLTVL.